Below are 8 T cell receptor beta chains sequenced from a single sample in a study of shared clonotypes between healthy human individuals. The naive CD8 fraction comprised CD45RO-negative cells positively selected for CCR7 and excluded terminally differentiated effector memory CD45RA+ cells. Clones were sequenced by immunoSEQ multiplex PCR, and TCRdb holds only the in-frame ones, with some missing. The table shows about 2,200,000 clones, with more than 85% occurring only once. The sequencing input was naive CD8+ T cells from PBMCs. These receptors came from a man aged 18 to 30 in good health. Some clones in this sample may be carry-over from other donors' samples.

Here the CDR3 DNA reads TGCAGCGTTGAGTCGGCTAGCGGGAGTGGAGGGTCGAACACCGGGGAGCTGTTTTTT. Translated: CSVESASGSGGSNTGELFF. This chain joins TRBV29-1 and TRBJ2-2; 10 bases match TRBD2. V shed 3 bases, J shed 0 bases, and the junction held 13 bases outside the gene matches. CDR1 is SQVTM and CDR2 is ANQGSEA in the germline V gene. This CDR3 comprises 19 residues.

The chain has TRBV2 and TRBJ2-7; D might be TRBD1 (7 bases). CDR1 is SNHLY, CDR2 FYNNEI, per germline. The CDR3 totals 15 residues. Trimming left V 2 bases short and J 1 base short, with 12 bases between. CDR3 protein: CASSEFRGASYEQYF. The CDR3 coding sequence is TGTGCCAGCAGTGAATTCAGGGGGGCGTCCTACGAGCAGTACTTC.

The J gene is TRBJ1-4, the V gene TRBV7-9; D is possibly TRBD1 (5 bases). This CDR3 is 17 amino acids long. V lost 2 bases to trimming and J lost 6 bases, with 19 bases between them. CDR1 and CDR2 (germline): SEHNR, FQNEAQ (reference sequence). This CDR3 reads CASSLTAGREGDEKLFF. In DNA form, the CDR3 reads TGTGCCAGCAGCTTAACGGCAGGGAGGGAAGGAGATGAAAAACTGTTTTTT.

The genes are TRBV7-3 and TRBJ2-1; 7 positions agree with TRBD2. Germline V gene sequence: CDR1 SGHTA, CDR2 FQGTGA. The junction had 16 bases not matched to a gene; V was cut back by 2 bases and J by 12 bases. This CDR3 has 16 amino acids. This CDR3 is CASSLHGGSRSSGQFF. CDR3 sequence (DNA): TGTGCCAGCAGCTTACACGGCGGGAGTCGCAGTTCGGGGCAGTTCTTC.

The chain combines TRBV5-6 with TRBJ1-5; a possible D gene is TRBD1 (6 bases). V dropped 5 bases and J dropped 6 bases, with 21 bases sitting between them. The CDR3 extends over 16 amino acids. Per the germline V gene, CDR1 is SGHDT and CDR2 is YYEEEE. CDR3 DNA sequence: TGTGCCAGCAGTCCCCCTGGCTGGACAGAGAGTCAGCCCCAGCATTTT. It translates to CASSPPGWTESQPQHF.

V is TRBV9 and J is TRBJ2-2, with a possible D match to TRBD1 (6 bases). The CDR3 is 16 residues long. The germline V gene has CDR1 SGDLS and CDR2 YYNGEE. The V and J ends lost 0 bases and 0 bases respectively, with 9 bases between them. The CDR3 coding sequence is TGTGCCAGCAGCGTAGGAGGACAGCCGAACACCGGGGAGCTGTTTTTT. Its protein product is CASSVGGQPNTGELFF.

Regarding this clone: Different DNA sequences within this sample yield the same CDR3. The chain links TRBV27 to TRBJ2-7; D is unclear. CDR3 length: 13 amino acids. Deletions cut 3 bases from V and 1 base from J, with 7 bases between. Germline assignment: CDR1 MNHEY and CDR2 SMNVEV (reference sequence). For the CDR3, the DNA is TGTGCCAGCAGTTTCGGTAGGTCCTACGAGCAGTACTTC. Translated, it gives CASSFGRSYEQYF.

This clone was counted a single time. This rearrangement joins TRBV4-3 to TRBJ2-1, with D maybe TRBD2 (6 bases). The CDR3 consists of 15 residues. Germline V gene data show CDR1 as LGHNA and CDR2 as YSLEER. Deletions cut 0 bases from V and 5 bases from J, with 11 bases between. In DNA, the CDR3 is TGCGCCAGCAGCCAAGACCTAGCGCCGCACAATGAGCAGTTCTTC. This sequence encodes CASSQDLAPHNEQFF.